This T cell receptor beta chain was identified during a study of blood T cell repertoires in COVID-19. Across the whole study: Spain, Italy and the United States supplied samples that represented acute and convalescent COVID-19. T cells, B-cell-depleted T cells, or PBMCs supplied cDNA or gDNA.

Per the original methods: From reference gene primer amplification, estimates of nucleated cell counts were derived. Profiling relied on immunoSEQ multiplex PCR, and the TCRdb table lists in-frame clones only, not all of them. That table is the source of V, J and clone size, and D and trimming were worked out from the DNA. The table has about 50,000 clones, more than 75% seen once; the top ten hold roughly 2%. There are 15 residues in the CDR3. Germline CDR1 reads LGHDT; CDR2 reads YNNKEL (reference sequence). V dropped 6 bases and J dropped 0; count of bases not matched to a gene: 7. This TCR was sampled from a woman in her sixties with acute or convalescent COVID-19. The chain joins TRBV3-1 (or the pseudogene TRBV3-2) to TRBJ1-2, with 7 bases aligning to TRBD1. Sequencing was carried out using peripheral blood. CDR3 region: CASRHRGGSNYGYTF. DNA of the CDR3: TGTGCCAGCAGGCACAGGGGCGGCTCTAACTATGGCTACACCTTC.